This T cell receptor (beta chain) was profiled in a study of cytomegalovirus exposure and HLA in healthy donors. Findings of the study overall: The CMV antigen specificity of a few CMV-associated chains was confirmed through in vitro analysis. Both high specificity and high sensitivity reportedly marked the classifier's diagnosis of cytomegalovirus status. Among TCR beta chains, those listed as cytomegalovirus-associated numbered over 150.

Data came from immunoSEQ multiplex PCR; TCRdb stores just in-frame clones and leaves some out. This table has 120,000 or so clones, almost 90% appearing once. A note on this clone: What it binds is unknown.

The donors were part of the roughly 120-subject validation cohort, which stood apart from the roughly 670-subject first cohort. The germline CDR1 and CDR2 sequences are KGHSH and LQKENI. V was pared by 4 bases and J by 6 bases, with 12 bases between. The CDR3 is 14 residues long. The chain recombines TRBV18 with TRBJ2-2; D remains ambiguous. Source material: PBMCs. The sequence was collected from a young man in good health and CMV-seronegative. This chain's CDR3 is CASSLIPGSGELFF. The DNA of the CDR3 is TGTGCCAGCTCACTTATCCCCGGGTCCGGGGAGCTGTTTTTT.